The T cell receptor (beta chain) described here comes from a study of early T cells in non-severe SARS-CoV-2 infection. Overall study context: The chains were unpaired, and the sequenced material was bulk RNA from unsorted whole blood.

Unique molecular identifiers (one per individual cDNA molecule) were attached. TCRdb itself ran the 5' RACE reads through MiXCR, one entry per CDR3 protein. Altogether about 67,000 distinct CDR3 sequences are present, around 10% being singletons, with the ten largest covering 3% to 4%. This sequence was found in an adult who was a healthcare worker with PCR-confirmed SARS-CoV-2 infection or an uninfected control (not recorded which). Sample: whole blood.

The DNA of the CDR3 is TGTGCCAGCAGTGGAGGAGATTGCTACGAGCAGTACTTC. This translates into CASSGGDCYEQYF. The chain uses TRBV6-4 and TRBJ2-7, with D unclear. Trimming stripped 4 bases from V and 3 bases from J, with 10 bases between. This CDR3 has 13 residues. Germline loops: CDR1 MRHNA, CDR2 SNTAGT.